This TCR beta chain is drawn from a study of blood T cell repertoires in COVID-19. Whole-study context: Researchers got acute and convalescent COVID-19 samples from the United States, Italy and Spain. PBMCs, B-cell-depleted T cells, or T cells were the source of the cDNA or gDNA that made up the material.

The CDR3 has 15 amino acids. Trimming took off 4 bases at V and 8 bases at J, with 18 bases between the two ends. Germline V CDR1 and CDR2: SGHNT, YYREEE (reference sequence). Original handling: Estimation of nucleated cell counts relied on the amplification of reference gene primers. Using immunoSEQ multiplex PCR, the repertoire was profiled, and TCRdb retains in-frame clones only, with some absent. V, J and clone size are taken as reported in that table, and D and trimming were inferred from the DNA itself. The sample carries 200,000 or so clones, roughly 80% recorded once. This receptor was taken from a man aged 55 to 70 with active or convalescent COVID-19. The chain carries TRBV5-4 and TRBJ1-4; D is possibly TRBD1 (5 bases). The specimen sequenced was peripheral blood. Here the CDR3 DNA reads TGTGCCAGCAGCCCAAACCCCACTCGGGGGGAAAAACTGTTTTTT. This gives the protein CASSPNPTRGEKLFF.